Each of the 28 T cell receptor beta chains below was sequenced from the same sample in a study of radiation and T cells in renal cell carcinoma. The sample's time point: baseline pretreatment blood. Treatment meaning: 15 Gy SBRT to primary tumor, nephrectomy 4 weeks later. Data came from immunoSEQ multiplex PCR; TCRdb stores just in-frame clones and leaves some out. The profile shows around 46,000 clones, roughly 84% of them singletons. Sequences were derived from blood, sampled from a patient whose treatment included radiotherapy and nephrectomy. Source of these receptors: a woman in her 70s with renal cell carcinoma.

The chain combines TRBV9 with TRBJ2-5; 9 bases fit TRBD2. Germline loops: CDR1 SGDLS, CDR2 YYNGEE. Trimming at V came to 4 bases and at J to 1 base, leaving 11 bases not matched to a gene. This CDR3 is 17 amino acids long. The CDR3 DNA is TGTGCCAGCAGCTTAAGGGGGGCTAGCGGGACCCAAGAGACCCAGTACTTC. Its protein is CASSLRGASGTQETQYF.

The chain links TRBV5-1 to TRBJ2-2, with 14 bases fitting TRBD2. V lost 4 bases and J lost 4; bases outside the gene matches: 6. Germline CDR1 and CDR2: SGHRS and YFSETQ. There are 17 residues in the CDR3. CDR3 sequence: CASSGGLAGAGTGELFF. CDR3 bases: TGCGCCAGCAGCGGGGGACTAGCGGGAGCTGGCACCGGGGAGCTGTTTTTT.

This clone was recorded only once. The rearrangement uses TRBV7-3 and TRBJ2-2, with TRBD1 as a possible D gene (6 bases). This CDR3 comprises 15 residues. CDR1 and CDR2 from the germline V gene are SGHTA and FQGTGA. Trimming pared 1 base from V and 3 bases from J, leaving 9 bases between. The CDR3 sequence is CASSLNAGDTGELFF. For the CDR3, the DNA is TGTGCCAGCAGCTTAAACGCAGGGGACACCGGGGAGCTGTTTTTT.

CDR3 in amino acids: CASNAGTGTYEQYF. CDR3 coding DNA: TGTGCCAGCAACGCCGGGACGGGAACCTACGAGCAGTACTTC. The J gene is TRBJ2-7, the V gene TRBV7-9; D may be TRBD1 or TRBD2 (5 bases each). In germline, CDR1 is SEHNR, CDR2 FQNEAQ (reference sequence). Trimming pared 7 bases from V and 2 bases from J, leaving 15 bases between. The CDR3 spans 14 residues.

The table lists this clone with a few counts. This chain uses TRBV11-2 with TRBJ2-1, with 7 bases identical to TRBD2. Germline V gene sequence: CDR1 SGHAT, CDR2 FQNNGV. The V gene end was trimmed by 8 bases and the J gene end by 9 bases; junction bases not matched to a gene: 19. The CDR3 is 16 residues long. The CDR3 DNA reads TGTGCCAGCCGCTCTTACCGCGGGGGACCTTTTGCTGAGCAGTTCTTC. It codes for CASRSYRGGPFAEQFF.

The CDR3 here is CASKVRASNTEAFF. CDR3 bases: TGTGCCAGTAAAGTTAGGGCTTCAAACACTGAAGCTTTCTTT. The chain uses TRBV19 and TRBJ1-1; D is undetermined. Germline CDR1 and CDR2: LNHDA and SQIVND (reference sequence). This CDR3 has 14 residues. The V end was cut by 7 bases, the J end by 2 bases, with 14 bases between. Filled out from reference TRBV19 and TRBJ1-1, the complete variable domain reads DGGITQSPKYLFRKEGQNVTLSCEQNLNHDAMYWYRQDPGQGLRLIYYSQIVNDFQKGDIAEGYSVSREKKESFPLTVTSAQKNPTAFYLCASKVRASNTEAFFGQGTRLTVV.

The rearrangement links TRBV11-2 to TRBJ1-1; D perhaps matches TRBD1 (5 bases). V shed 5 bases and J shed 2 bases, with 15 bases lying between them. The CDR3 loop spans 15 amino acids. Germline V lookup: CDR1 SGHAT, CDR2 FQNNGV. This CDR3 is CASSTHKGPNTEAFF. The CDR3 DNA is TGTGCCAGCAGCACCCACAAGGGGCCCAACACTGAAGCTTTCTTT. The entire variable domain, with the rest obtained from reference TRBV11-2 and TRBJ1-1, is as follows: EAGVAQSPRYKIIEKRQSVAFWCNPISGHATLYWYQQILGQGPKLLIQFQNNGVVDDSQLPKDRFSAERLKGVDSTLKIQPAKLEDSAVYLCASSTHKGPNTEAFFGQGTRLTVV.

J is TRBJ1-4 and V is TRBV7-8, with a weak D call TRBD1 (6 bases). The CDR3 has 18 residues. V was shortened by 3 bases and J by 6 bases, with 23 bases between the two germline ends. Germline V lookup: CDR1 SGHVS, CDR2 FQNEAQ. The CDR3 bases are TGTGCCAGCAGCTTGCGAGACCGGGGGCCGGGGGCTTATGAAAAACTGTTTTTT. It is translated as CASSLRDRGPGAYEKLFF. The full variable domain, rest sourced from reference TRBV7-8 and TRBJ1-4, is GAGVSQSPRYKVAKRGQDVALRCDPISGHVSLFWYQQALGQGPEFLTYFQNEAQLDKSGLPSDRFFAERPEGSVSTLKIQRTQQEDSAVYLCASSLRDRGPGAYEKLFFGSGTQLSVL.

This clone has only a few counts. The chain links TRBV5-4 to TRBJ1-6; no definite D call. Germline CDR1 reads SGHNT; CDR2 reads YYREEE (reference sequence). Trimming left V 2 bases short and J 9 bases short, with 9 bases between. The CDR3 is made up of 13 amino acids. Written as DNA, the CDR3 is TGTGCCAGCAGCTTAGAGCTTGGTTCACCCCTCCACTTT. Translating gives CASSLELGSPLHF.

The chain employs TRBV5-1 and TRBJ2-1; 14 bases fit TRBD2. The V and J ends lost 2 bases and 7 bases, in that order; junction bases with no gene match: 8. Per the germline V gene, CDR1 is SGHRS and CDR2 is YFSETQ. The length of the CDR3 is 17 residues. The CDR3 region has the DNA TGCGCCAGCAGCTTCACTCCGGGACTAGCGGGAGCGAATGAGCAGTTCTTC. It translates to CASSFTPGLAGANEQFF.

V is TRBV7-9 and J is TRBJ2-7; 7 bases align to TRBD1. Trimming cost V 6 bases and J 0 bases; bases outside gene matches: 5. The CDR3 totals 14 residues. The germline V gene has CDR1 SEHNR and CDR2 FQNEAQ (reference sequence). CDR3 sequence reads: CASSRRDSSYEQYF. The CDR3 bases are TGTGCCAGCAGTCGCCGGGACAGCTCCTACGAGCAGTACTTC. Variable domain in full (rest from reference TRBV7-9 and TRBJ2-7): DTGVSQNPRHKITKRGQNVTFRCDPISEHNRLYWYRQTLGQGPEFLTYFQNEAQLEKSRLLSDRFSAERPKGSFSTLEIQRTEQGDSAMYLCASSRRDSSYEQYFGPGTRLTVT.

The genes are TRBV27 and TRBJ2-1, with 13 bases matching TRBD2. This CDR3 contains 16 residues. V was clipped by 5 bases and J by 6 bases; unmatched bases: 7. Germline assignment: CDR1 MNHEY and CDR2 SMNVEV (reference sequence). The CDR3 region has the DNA TGTGCCAGCAGTCCTACTAGCGGGAGGGCCTCCAATGAGCAGTTCTTC. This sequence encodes CASSPTSGRASNEQFF.

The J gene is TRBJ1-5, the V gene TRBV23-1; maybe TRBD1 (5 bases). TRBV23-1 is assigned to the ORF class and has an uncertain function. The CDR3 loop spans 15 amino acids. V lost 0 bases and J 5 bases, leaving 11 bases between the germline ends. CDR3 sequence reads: CASSQSITGYQPQHF. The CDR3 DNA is TGCGCCAGCAGTCAATCAATCACAGGCTATCAGCCCCAGCATTTT.

This CDR3 reads CTSSQDKGLAGDTQYF. The CDR3 nucleotides read TGCACCAGCAGCCAAGACAAAGGCCTAGCGGGGGATACGCAGTATTTT. J is TRBJ2-3 and V is TRBV1; TRBD2, the D gene given by the table, was not confirmed from the DNA. TRBV1 is designated a pseudogene. The CDR3 length is 16 residues.

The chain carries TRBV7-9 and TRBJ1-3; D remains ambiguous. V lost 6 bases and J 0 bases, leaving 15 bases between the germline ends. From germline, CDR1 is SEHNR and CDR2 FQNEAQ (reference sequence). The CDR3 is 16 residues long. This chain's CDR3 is CASRRTSGFSGNTIYF. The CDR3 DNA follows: TGTGCCAGCAGGCGAACATCAGGTTTCTCTGGAAACACCATATATTTT. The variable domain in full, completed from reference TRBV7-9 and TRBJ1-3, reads DTGVSQNPRHKITKRGQNVTFRCDPISEHNRLYWYRQTLGQGPEFLTYFQNEAQLEKSRLLSDRFSAERPKGSFSTLEIQRTEQGDSAMYLCASRRTSGFSGNTIYFGEGSWLTVV.

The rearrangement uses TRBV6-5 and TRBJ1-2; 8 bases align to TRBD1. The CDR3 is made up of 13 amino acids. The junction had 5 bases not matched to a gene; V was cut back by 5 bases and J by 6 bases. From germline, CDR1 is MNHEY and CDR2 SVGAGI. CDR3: CASSKYRGNGYTF. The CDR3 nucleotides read TGTGCCAGCAGTAAATACAGGGGGAATGGCTACACCTTC.

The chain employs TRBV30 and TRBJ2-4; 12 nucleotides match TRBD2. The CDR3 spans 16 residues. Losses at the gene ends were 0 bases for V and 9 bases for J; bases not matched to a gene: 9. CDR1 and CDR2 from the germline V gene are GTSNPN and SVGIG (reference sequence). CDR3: CAWSVDPLAGGSIQYF. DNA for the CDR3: TGTGCCTGGAGTGTAGACCCTCTAGCGGGAGGGTCCATTCAGTACTTC.

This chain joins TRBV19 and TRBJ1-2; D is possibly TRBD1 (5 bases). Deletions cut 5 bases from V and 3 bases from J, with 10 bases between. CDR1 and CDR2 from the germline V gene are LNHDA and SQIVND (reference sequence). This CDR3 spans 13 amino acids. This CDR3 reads CASSPGTDYGYTF. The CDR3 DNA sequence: TGTGCCAGTAGTCCAGGGACCGACTATGGCTACACCTTC.

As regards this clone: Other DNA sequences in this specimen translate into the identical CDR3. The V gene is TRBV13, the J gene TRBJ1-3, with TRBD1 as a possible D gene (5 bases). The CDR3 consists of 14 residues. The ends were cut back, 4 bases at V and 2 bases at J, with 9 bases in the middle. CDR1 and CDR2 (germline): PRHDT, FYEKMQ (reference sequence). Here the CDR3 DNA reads TGTGCCAGCAGCTGGAGGGGAGCTGGAAACACCATATATTTT. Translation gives CASSWRGAGNTIYF. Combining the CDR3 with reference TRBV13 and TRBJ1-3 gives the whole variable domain AAGVIQSPRHLIKEKRETATLKCYPIPRHDTVYWYQQGPGQDPQFLISFYEKMQSDKGSIPDRFSAQQFSDYHSELNMSSLELGDSALYFCASSWRGAGNTIYFGEGSWLTVV.

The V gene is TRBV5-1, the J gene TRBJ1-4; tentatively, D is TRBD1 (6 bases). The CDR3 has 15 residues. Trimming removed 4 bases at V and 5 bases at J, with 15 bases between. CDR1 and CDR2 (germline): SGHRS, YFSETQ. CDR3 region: CASSALGQRNEKLFF. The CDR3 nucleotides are TGCGCCAGCAGCGCCTTGGGACAACGGAATGAAAAACTGTTTTTT.

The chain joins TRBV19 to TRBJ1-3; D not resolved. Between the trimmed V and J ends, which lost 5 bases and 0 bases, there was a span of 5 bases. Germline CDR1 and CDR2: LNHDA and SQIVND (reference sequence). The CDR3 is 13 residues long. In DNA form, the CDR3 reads TGTGCCAGTAGTGGTAGCTCTGGAAACACCATATATTTT. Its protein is CASSGSSGNTIYF.

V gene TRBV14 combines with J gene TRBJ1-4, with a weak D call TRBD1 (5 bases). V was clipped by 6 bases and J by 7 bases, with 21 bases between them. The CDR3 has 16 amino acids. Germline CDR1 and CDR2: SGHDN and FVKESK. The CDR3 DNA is TGTGCCAGCAGTCCTCGAACGGCCCAGGGCGGTGAAAAACTGTTTTTT. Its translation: CASSPRTAQGGEKLFF.

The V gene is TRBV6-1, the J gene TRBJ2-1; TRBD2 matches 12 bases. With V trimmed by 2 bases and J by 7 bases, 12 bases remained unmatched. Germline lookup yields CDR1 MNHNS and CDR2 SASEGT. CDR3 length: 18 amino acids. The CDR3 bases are TGTGCCAGCAGTGAATCCCTAGCGGGGGGGGTTACTAGGAATGAGCAGTTCTTC. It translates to CASSESLAGGVTRNEQFF.

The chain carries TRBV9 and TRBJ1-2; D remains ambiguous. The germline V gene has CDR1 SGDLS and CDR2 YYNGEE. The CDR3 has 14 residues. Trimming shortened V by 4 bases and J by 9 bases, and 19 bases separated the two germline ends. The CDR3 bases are TGTGCCAGCAGCCCCCCCACCCAGGAGATGAGCTACACCTTC. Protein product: CASSPPTQEMSYTF.

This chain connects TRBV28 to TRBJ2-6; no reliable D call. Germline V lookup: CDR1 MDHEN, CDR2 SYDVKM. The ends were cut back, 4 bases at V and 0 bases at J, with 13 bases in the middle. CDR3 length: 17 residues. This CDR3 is CASSSIHTVSGANVLTF. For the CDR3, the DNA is TGTGCCAGCAGTTCAATCCACACCGTCTCTGGGGCCAACGTCCTGACTTTC.

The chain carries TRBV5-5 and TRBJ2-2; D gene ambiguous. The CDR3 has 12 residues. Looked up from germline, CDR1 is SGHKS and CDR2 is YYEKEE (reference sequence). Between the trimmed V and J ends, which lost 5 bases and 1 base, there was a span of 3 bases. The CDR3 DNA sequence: TGTGCCAGCAGTTGGAACACCGGGGAGCTGTTTTTT. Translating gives CASSWNTGELFF.

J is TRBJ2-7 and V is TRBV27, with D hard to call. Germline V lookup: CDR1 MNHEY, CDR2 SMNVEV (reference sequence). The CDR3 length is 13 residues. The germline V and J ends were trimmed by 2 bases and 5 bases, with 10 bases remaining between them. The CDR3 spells CASSLDWVHEQYF. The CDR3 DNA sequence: TGTGCCAGCAGTTTAGATTGGGTCCACGAGCAGTACTTC.

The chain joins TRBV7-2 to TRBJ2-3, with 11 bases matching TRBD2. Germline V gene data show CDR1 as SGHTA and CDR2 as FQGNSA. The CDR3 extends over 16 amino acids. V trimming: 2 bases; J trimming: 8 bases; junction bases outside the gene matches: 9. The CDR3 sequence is CASSLLSGGAGGTQYF. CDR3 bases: TGTGCCAGCAGCTTACTTAGCGGGGGGGCCGGTGGTACGCAGTATTTT.